The T cell receptor (beta chain) described here comes from a study of spatial heterogeneity in lung cancer. In the study overall: The study found that TCR transcript counts in tumor regions correlated strongly with a matched bulk RNA-seq T cell module score.

This clonotype has more than one count but fewer than ten. The antigen remains undetermined. The time point: sample taken at primary tumor resection. Donors were around 70 untreated early-stage non-small cell lung cancer patients. Whole RNA was taken from tumor, nontumor lung or frozen PBMC; it was then sequenced unsorted. Whole-study results and caveats: In tumors, expanded intratumoral alpha and beta TCR counts tracked mutation counts. Tumor T cells had an estimated coverage that came to around 7% for alpha chains and about 13% for beta chains.

The V gene's germline CDR1 is DFQATT and CDR2 SNEGSKA (reference sequence). V gave up 0 bases and J gave up 6 bases, with 17 bases separating them. The CDR3 has 16 amino acids. TCRdb fed the 5' RACE reads into MiXCR, producing one record per CDR3 protein. The data hold some 15,000 distinct CDR3 sequences, with roughly 4.7% observed a single time. The source is a female donor with early-stage non-small cell lung cancer. The sequences come from lung tumor tissue, collected at surgery. This chain connects TRBV20-1 to TRBJ2-2; D is unclear. The CDR3 nucleotides are TGCAGTGCTAGAGATAAGGCCCGACGTCGGCCCGGGGAGCTGTTTTTT. Protein product: CSARDKARRRPGELFF.